This T cell receptor (beta chain) appears in the sequencing data of a study of T-cell reconstitution after alpha-beta-depleted transplantation in children. A TCRbeta library incorporating unique molecular identifiers was prepared. TCRdb independently ran MiXCR on the PCR reads; one entry per CDR3 protein. The repertoire includes about 470,000 distinct CDR3 sequences, about 40% of them detected once, and around 29% sits in the top ten. Remarks on this clonotype: Its specificity is unknown.

Whole-study results and caveats: At one year after transplant, newly produced T cells mostly accounted for T-cell counts and diversity. After transplant, high TCRbeta diversity at day 60 in some patients arose from surviving recipient T cells and thymic progenitors. Reportedly, roughly two months post-transplant, alpha-beta T cells arose from several hundred expanded graft clones.

This CDR3 is built from 13 residues. Germline CDR1 DFQATT, CDR2 SNEGSKA (reference sequence). Trimming shortened V by 4 bases and J by 4 bases, and 11 bases separated the two germline ends. The receptor was isolated from a girl aged 2-10 years with aplastic anemia, due to receive a stem cell transplant. The chain couples TRBV20-1 to TRBJ1-5; D is undetermined. The input for sequencing was PBMCs, taken before TCRalphabeta/CD19-depleted stem cell transplant. CDR3 nucleotides: TGCAGTGCTATTGGCACAACAAATCAGCCCCAGCATTTT. Protein sequence: CSAIGTTNQPQHF.